This passage covers 16 T cell receptor beta chains from one sample sequenced in a study of OX40 agonist ivuxolimab in advanced cancers. To prepare the library, the immunoSEQ multiplex PCR assay was applied. Here the immuneACCESS table is served through TCRdb, limited to in-frame sequences with V and J called. Missing clones are a known gap in these copies; in checked studies unresolved V genes cover under half, and the rest lacks a known reason. Within this sample are about 82,000 clones, with roughly 89% of them counted one time only. The top ten clonotypes cover over 0.6% of the sample. Sequencing used CD4+ or CD8+ T cells sorted from blood, obtained in a trial of the OX40 agonist ivuxolimab. These receptors originate from an adult with an advanced solid tumor such as melanoma, head and neck, liver or kidney cancer.

The J gene is TRBJ1-3, the V gene TRBV6-5, with D unclear. The germline V and J ends were trimmed by 4 bases and 4 bases, with 11 bases remaining between them. The CDR3 runs 14 residues. The V gene's germline CDR1 is MNHEY and CDR2 SVGAGI. The CDR3 bases are TGTGCCAGCAGTTCCGGACTCCTCGGAAACACCATATATTTT. As protein: CASSSGLLGNTIYF.

In this sample, this clone turned up a few times. J is TRBJ2-7 and V is TRBV10-3; perhaps D is TRBD1 or TRBD2 (5 bases each). The CDR3 extends over 13 amino acids. V was trimmed by 7 bases and J by 5 bases, leaving 15 bases between them. The germline CDR1 and CDR2 sequences are ENHRY and SYGVKD. CDR3 bases: TGTGCCATCAAAGGGGACGCTCAAGACGAGCAGTACTTC. This codes for CAIKGDAQDEQYF.

This sequence joins TRBV30 and TRBJ2-5; D possibly uses TRBD1 or TRBD2 (5 bases each). The CDR3 consists of 14 residues. The ends were cut back, 8 bases at V and 2 bases at J, with 18 bases in the middle. Germline V gives CDR1 GTSNPN, CDR2 SVGIG (reference sequence). CDR3 in amino acids: CALGHGRRQETQYF. DNA for the CDR3: TGTGCCCTAGGACACGGCCGGAGGCAAGAGACCCAGTACTTC.

This chain links TRBV12-5 with TRBJ1-5, with TRBD1 identical over 9 bases. This CDR3 comprises 18 residues. Trimming removed 0 bases from V and 6 bases from J; junction bases left unmatched: 12. Germline V CDR1 and CDR2: LGHNT, FRNRAP. This CDR3 reads CASGLVPGGGQGRQPQHF. The CDR3 DNA is TGTGCTAGTGGTTTGGTTCCCGGGGGGGGACAGGGCCGTCAGCCCCAGCATTTT.

This clone was recorded once. This rearrangement joins TRBV9 to TRBJ2-5, with D possibly TRBD2 on 6 matching bases. The germline CDR1 and CDR2 sequences are SGDLS and YYNGEE. CDR3 length: 14 residues. Trimming took off 0 bases at V and 5 bases at J, with 11 bases between the two ends. CDR3 amino acids: CASSVDEGRETQYF. CDR3 bases: TGTGCCAGCAGCGTAGATGAGGGGAGGGAGACCCAGTACTTC.

The rearrangement uses TRBV30 and TRBJ1-2, with a possible D match to TRBD1 (5 bases). The ends were cut back, 0 bases at V and 0 bases at J, with 14 bases in the middle. The CDR3 sequence is 16 residues long. The germline gives CDR1 GTSNPN, CDR2 SVGIG (reference sequence). The chain's CDR3 is CAWSVLGTGANYGYTF. The DNA of the CDR3 is TGTGCCTGGAGTGTACTTGGGACCGGCGCTAACTATGGCTACACCTTC.

The chain couples TRBV4-1 to TRBJ2-5, with TRBD1 matching over 10 bases. CDR1 is MGHRA and CDR2 is YSYEKL in the germline V gene. With V trimmed by 2 bases and J by 7 bases, 7 bases remained unmatched. The CDR3 is made up of 15 amino acids. The CDR3 DNA reads as TGCGCCAGCAGCCAAACCGGGACAGGGGACGGGACCCAGTACTTC. Its translation: CASSQTGTGDGTQYF.

The rearrangement joins TRBV5-1 to TRBJ1-1, with TRBD1 identical over 12 bases. With V trimmed by 4 bases and J by 6 bases, 10 bases remained unmatched. The length of the CDR3 is 16 residues. Looked up from germline, CDR1 is SGHRS and CDR2 is YFSETQ. CDR3 region: CASSPGTGGAGSEAFF. The CDR3 nucleotides read TGCGCCAGCAGCCCCGGGACAGGGGGCGCCGGGTCTGAAGCTTTCTTT. The entire variable domain, with the rest obtained from reference TRBV5-1 and TRBJ1-1, is as follows: KAGVTQTPRYLIKTRGQQVTLSCSPISGHRSVSWYQQTPGQGLQFLFEYFSETQRNKGNFPGRFSGRQFSNSRSEMNVSTLELGDSALYLCASSPGTGGAGSEAFFGQGTRLTVV.

Comment on this clone: No DNA is shown, since the ends of the CDR3 on it are uncertain; the CDR3 is the one TCRdb lists. J is TRBJ1-4 and V is TRBV6-5. 16 amino acids form the CDR3, both terminal residues included. The germline V gene has CDR1 MNHEY and CDR2 SVGAGI. Here the CDR3 reads CASSSGQAPTNEKLFF.

The rearrangement links TRBV7-9 to TRBJ2-2; TRBD2 might be the D (5 bases). Germline values: CDR1 SEHNR, CDR2 FQNEAQ (reference sequence). This CDR3 has 15 amino acids. Trimming stripped 7 bases from V and 6 bases from J, with 18 bases between. The DNA for the CDR3 is TGTGCCAGCACCTCAGACTGGAGGCGTTCCGGGGAGCTGTTTTTT. Amino acid sequence: CASTSDWRRSGELFF.

J is TRBJ1-1 and V is TRBV5-8; 11 bases agree with TRBD1. This CDR3 region has 14 residues. The trim removed 4 bases at V and 11 bases at J, leaving 10 bases unmatched. Germline V gene data show CDR1 as SGHTS and CDR2 as YDEGEE. CDR3 in amino acids: CASSQDRGRSAAFF. CDR3 nucleotides: TGTGCCAGCAGCCAGGACAGGGGGCGGTCTGCCGCTTTCTTT.

The J gene is TRBJ2-1, the V gene TRBV5-8; a possible D gene is TRBD1 (6 bases). The germline gives CDR1 SGHTS, CDR2 YDEGEE. The CDR3 length is 15 residues. V was clipped by 1 base and J by 9 bases, with 17 bases between them. The CDR3 sequence is CASSLSTGSRGEQFF. CDR3 DNA: TGTGCCAGCAGCTTGAGTACAGGGTCACGGGGTGAGCAGTTCTTC.

The chain is built from TRBV9 and TRBJ2-1; D may correspond to TRBD1 or TRBD2 (5 bases each). The CDR3 is 14 residues long. Per the germline V gene, CDR1 is SGDLS and CDR2 is YYNGEE. Trimming took 4 bases from V and 12 from J, leaving 20 bases between them. CDR3 DNA: TGTGCCAGCAGCCCGCACCTCTCGGGACCCTCGCAGTTCTTC. Its translation is CASSPHLSGPSQFF.

The chain uses TRBV18 and TRBJ2-7; D may be TRBD1 (5 bases). V gave up 3 bases and J gave up 6 bases, with 9 bases separating them. Germline V gives CDR1 KGHSH, CDR2 LQKENI. CDR3 length: 12 amino acids. As DNA, the CDR3 is TGTGCCAGCTCACCTTCAGGGCTCGAGCAGTACTTC. This codes for CASSPSGLEQYF.

This clone appeared once. The genes are TRBV6-6 and TRBJ1-4; D gene uncertain. CDR1 and CDR2 from the germline V gene are MNHNY and SVGAGI (reference sequence). There are 13 residues in the CDR3. V was trimmed by 2 bases and J by 7 bases, leaving 8 bases between them. Written as DNA, the CDR3 is TGTGCCAGCAGTTACATGGTGGGTGAAAAACTGTTTTTT. Encoded protein: CASSYMVGEKLFF.

This chain joins TRBV2 and TRBJ1-3, with 7 nucleotides matching TRBD1. The germline gives CDR1 SNHLY, CDR2 FYNNEI. V gave up 1 base and J gave up 1 base; unmatched junction bases: 1. The CDR3 totals 15 residues. The CDR3 DNA sequence: TGTGCCAGCAGTGAAGACAGGGGATCTGGAAACACCATATATTTT. It is translated as CASSEDRGSGNTIYF.